This T cell receptor beta chain appears in the sequencing data of a study of human versus mouse CDR3 diversity and MHC coevolution. The study, taken as a whole, reports: On average, humans showed more CDR3 deletions and insertions than mice. Most of the three human donors had the lowest clonal inequality.

Trimming shortened V by 8 bases and J by 4 bases, and 14 bases separated the two germline ends. CDR1 and CDR2 from the germline V gene are LNHNV and YYDKDF (reference sequence). This CDR3 is built from 14 residues. A word on this clone: The antigen is not known.

The method was immunoSEQ multiplex PCR; TCRdb's version includes in-frame clones alone and lacks a portion of them. The sample shows about 81,000 clones, 93% of them seen only once. The source is a person between 25 and 70 years old in good health. This chain connects TRBV15 to TRBJ2-2; D unresolved. The sample taken for sequencing was naive CD4+ T cells from blood. Noted subset: CD45RO-negative CD62L-positive naive CD4 T cells. In DNA form, the CDR3 reads TGTGCCACCGGCCTCCGGGTGGGCACCGGGGAGCTGTTTTTT. Protein product: CATGLRVGTGELFF.